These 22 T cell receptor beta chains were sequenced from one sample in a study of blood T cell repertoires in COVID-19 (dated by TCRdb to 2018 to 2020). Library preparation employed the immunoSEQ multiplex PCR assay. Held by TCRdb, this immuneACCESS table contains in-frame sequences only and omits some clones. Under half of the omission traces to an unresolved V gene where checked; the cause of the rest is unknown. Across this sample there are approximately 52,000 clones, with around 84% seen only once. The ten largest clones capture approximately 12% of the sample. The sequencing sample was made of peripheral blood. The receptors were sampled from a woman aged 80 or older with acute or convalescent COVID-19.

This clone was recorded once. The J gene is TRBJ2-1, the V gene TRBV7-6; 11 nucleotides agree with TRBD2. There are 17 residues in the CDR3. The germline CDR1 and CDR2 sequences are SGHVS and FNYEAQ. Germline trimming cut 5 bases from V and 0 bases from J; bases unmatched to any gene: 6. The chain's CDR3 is CASSPRLAGRSYNEQFF. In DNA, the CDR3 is TGTGCCAGCAGCCCCCGACTAGCGGGGCGCTCCTACAATGAGCAGTTCTTC.

In DNA form, the CDR3 reads TGTGCCAGCAGTGAGCGGACAGGTGTTCTTGGCTACACCTTC. It is translated as CASSERTGVLGYTF. The chain has TRBV6-1 and TRBJ1-2, with 7 bases aligning to TRBD1. Germline V gene lookup returns CDR1 MNHNS and CDR2 SASEGT. V shed 3 bases, J shed 7 bases, and the junction held 8 bases outside the gene matches. CDR3 length: 14 amino acids.

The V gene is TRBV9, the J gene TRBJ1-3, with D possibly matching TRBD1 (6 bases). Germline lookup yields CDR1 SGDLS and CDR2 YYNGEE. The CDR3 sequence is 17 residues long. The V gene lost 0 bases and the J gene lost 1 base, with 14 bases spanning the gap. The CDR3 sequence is CASSVEGSGTSGNTIYF. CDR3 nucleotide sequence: TGTGCCAGCAGCGTAGAGGGCTCTGGGACATCTGGAAACACCATATATTTT.

For the CDR3, the DNA is TGTGCCAGCAGCTTCCTGAGAGGCACAGATACGCAGTATTTT. Translating it yields CASSFLRGTDTQYF. The chain couples TRBV9 to TRBJ2-3, with no clear D. Trimming pared 4 bases from V and 1 base from J, leaving 10 bases between. The CDR3 length is 14 residues. Germline CDR1 and CDR2: SGDLS and YYNGEE.

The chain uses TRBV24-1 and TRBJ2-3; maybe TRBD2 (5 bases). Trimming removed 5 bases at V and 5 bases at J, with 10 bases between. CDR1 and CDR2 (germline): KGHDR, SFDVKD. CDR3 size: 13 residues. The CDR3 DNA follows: TGTGCCACCAGTGCCCCCGGGGTAGATACGCAGTATTTT. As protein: CATSAPGVDTQYF.

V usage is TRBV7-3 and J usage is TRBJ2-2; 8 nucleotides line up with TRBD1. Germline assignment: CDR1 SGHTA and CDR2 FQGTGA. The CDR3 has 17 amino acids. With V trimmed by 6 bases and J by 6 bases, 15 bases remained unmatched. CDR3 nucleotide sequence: TGTGCCAGCAGGAACCTTGACAGGGGAGGTTTCTCCGGGGAGCTGTTTTTT. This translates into CASRNLDRGGFSGELFF. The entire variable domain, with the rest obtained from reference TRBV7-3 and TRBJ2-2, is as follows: GAGVSQTPSNKVTEKGKYVELRCDPISGHTALYWYRQSLGQGPEFLIYFQGTGAADDSGLPNDRFFAVRPEGSVSTLKIQRTERGDSAVYLCASRNLDRGGFSGELFFGEGSRLTVL.

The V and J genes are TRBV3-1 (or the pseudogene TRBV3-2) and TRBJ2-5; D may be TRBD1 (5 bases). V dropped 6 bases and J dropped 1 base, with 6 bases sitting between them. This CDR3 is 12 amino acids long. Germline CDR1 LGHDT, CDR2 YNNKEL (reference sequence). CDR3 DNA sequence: TGTGCCAGCAGAGGGGTCCAAGAGACCCAGTACTTC. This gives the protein CASRGVQETQYF.

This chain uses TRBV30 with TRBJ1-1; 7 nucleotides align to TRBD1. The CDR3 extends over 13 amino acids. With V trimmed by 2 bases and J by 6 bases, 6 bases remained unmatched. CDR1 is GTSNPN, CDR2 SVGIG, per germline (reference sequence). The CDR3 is CAWSLGRGAEAFF. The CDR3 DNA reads TGTGCCTGGAGTCTCGGCAGGGGGGCTGAAGCTTTCTTT.

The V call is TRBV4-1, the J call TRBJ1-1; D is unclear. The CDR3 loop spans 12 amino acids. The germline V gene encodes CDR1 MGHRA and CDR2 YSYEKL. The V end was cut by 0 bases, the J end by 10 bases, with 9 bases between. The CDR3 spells CASSQESSRAFF. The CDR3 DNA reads TGCGCCAGCAGCCAAGAGTCGAGTCGAGCTTTCTTT.

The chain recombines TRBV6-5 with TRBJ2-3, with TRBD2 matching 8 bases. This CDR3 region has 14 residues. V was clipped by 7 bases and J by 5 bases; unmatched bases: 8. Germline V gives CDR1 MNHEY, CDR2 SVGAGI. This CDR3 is CASTLLRGVDTQYF. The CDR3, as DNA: TGTGCCAGCACCCTTTTGCGGGGGGTAGATACGCAGTATTTT.

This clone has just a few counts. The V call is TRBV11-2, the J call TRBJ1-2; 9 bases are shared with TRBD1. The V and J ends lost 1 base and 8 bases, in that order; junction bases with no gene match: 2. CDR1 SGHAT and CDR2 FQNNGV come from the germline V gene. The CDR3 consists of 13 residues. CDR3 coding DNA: TGTGCCAGCAGCTTAGGACAGGGGGAGGGCTACACCTTC. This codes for CASSLGQGEGYTF. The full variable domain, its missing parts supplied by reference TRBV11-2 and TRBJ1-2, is EAGVAQSPRYKIIEKRQSVAFWCNPISGHATLYWYQQILGQGPKLLIQFQNNGVVDDSQLPKDRFSAERLKGVDSTLKIQPAKLEDSAVYLCASSLGQGEGYTFGSGTRLTVV.

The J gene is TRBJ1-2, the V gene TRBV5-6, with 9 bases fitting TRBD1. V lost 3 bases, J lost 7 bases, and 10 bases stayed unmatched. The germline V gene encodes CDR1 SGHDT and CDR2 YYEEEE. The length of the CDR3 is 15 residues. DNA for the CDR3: TGTGCCAGCAGCTGGGGGACAGGGAGCTTGGGTGGCTACACCTTC. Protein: CASSWGTGSLGGYTF.

The CDR3 coding sequence is TGTCCTCTTCCCCGGGACAAGGAGCCCTATGGCTACACCTTC. Its translation: CPLPRDKEPYGYTF. V gene TRBV6-5 combines with J gene TRBJ1-2; a possible D gene is TRBD1 (6 bases). The germline CDR1 and CDR2 sequences are MNHEY and SVGAGI. This CDR3 spans 14 amino acids.

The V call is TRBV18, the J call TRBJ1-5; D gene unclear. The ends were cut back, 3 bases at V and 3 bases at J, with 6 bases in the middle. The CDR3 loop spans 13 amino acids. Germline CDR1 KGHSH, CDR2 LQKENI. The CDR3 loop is CASSPKHNQPQHF. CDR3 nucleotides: TGTGCCAGCTCACCGAAACACAATCAGCCCCAGCATTTT.

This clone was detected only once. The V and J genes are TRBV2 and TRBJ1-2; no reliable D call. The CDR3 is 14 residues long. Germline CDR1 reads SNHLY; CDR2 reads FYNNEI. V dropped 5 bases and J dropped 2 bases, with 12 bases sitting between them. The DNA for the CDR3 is TGTGCCAGCAGTCCCGATAGGAGGAACTATGGCTACACCTTC. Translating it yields CASSPDRRNYGYTF. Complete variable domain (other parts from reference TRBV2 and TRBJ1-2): EPEVTQTPSHQVTQMGQEVILRCVPISNHLYFYWYRQILGQKVEFLVSFYNNEISEKSEIFDDQFSVERPDGSNFTLKIRSTKLEDSAMYFCASSPDRRNYGYTFGSGTRLTVV.

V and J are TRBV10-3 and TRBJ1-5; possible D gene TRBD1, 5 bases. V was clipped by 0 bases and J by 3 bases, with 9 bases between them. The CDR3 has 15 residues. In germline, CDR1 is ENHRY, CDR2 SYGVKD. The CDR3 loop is CAISESTANNQPQHF. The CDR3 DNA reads TGTGCCATCAGTGAGTCGACAGCGAACAATCAGCCCCAGCATTTT.

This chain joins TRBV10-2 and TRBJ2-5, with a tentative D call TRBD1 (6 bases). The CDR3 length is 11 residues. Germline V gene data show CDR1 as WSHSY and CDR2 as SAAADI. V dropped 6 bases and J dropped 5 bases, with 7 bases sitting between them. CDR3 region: CASSDRETQYF. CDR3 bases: TGCGCCAGCAGCGACAGGGAGACCCAGTACTTC.

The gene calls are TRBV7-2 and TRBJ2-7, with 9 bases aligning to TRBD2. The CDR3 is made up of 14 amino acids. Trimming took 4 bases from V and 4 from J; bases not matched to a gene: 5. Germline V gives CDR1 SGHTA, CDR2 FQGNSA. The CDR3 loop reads CASSYSGGWYEQYF. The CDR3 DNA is TGTGCCAGCAGCTATAGCGGGGGCTGGTACGAGCAGTACTTC.

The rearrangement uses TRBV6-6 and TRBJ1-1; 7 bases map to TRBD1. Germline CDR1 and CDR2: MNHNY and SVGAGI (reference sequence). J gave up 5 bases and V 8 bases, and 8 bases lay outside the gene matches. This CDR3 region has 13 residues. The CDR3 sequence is CASSGQAMTEAFF. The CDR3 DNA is TGTGCCAGCTCAGGACAGGCCATGACTGAAGCTTTCTTT.

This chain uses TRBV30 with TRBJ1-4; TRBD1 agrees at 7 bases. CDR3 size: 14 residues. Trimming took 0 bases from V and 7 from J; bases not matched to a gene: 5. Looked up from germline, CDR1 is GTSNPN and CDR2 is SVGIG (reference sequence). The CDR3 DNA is TGTGCCTGGAGTGTACAAGGGGGCTCTGAAAAACTGTTTTTT. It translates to CAWSVQGGSEKLFF.

The CDR3 spells CASSLATGFRNYNEQFF. In nucleotides, the CDR3 is TGCGCCAGCAGCTTGGCCACCGGGTTTCGAAACTACAATGAGCAGTTCTTC. The gene calls are TRBV5-1 and TRBJ2-1, with no clear D. CDR3 length equals 17 residues. Trimming left V 0 bases short and J 3 bases short, with 16 bases between. Per germline, CDR1 SGHRS and CDR2 YFSETQ.

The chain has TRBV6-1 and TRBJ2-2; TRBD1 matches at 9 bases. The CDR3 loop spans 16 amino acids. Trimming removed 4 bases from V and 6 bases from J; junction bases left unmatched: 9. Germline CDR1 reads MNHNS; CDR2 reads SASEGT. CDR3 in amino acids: CASSVSGTGGSGELFF. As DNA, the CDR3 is TGTGCCAGCAGTGTATCAGGAACAGGGGGCTCCGGGGAGCTGTTTTTT.